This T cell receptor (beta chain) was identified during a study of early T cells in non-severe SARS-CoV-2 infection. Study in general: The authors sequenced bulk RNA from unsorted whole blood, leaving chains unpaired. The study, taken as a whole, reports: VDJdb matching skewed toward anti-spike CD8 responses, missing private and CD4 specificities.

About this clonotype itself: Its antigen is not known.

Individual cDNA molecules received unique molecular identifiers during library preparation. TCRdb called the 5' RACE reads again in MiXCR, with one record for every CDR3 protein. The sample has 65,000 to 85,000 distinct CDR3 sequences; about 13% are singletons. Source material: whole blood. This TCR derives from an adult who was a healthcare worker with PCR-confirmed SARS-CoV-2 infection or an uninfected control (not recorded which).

As DNA, the CDR3 is TGTGCCAGCACCCGGACTAGCGAGAGGGACAATGAGCAGTTCTTC. It encodes CASTRTSERDNEQFF. This rearrangement joins TRBV7-2 to TRBJ2-1; 9 bases map to TRBD2. This CDR3 is built from 15 residues. Germline trimming cut 7 bases from V and 5 bases from J; bases unmatched to any gene: 9. Germline CDR1 reads SGHTA; CDR2 reads FQGNSA.